Presented here are 20 T cell receptor beta chains from one specimen sequenced in a study of blood T cell repertoires in COVID-19. This table comes from immunoSEQ multiplex PCR, and its TCRdb copy is limited to in-frame clones, with some not included. The table records some 110,000 clones, 80% to 90% of them present only once. Specimen: peripheral blood. Receptor source: a man between 65 and 85 years old who had recovered from COVID-19.

CDR3 DNA: TGTGCCAGCTCACCACTACCTCTAACCGCCTACAATGAGCAGTTCTTC. It translates to CASSPLPLTAYNEQFF. This sequence joins TRBV18 and TRBJ2-1; no firm D call. Germline CDR1 reads KGHSH; CDR2 reads LQKENI. Trimming took 1 base from V and 2 from J, leaving 12 bases between them. This CDR3 spans 16 amino acids.

The V gene is TRBV6-5, the J gene TRBJ1-3, with TRBD1 matching 8 bases. The CDR3 runs 16 residues. Looked up from germline, CDR1 is MNHEY and CDR2 is SVGAGI. V trimming: 4 bases; J trimming: 7 bases; junction bases outside the gene matches: 12. CDR3 nucleotide sequence: TGTGCCAGCAGTTCCTCCGGGACAGGTCTCGGTAACACCATATATTTT. Translated, it gives CASSSSGTGLGNTIYF.

This clone was seen a single time. This sequence joins TRBV5-6 and TRBJ1-2, with 7 bases lining up with TRBD1. CDR1 and CDR2 (germline): SGHDT, YYEEEE. V lost 0 bases and J lost 8; bases outside the gene matches: 4. The CDR3 is 13 residues long. The CDR3 region is CASSLEQGVGYTF. Written as DNA, the CDR3 is TGTGCCAGCAGCTTGGAGCAGGGGGTCGGCTACACCTTC.

The V call is TRBV2, the J call TRBJ2-5; D remains unclear. CDR1 SNHLY and CDR2 FYNNEI come from the germline V gene. V lost 4 bases and J lost 3, with 3 bases in between. CDR3 length equals 11 residues. Written as DNA, the CDR3 is TGTGCCAGCAGTGTAGAAGAGACCCAGTACTTC. It encodes CASSVEETQYF.

This clone has a handful of counts. The rearrangement joins TRBV7-2 to TRBJ1-5; a weak D match, TRBD1 (5 bases). The CDR3 totals 15 residues. V dropped 5 bases and J dropped 1 base, with 12 bases sitting between them. Germline V CDR1 and CDR2: SGHTA, FQGNSA. The DNA for the CDR3 is TGTGCCAGCAGCCCCCGGGGGGGAAGCAATCAGCCCCAGCATTTT. Protein sequence: CASSPRGGSNQPQHF.

The V call is TRBV5-5, the J call TRBJ1-1; D perhaps matches TRBD1 (5 bases). The CDR3 runs to 16 residues. Trimming stripped 1 base from V and 0 bases from J, with 13 bases between. Germline CDR1 is SGHKS and CDR2 is YYEKEE (reference sequence). CDR3 bases: TGTGCCAGCAGCTTGCAGGGTTTGGGTTTGAACACTGAAGCTTTCTTT. Protein product: CASSLQGLGLNTEAFF.

Points on this clone: At the DNA level, this CDR3 is encoded by other sequences in the same sample as well. The V gene is TRBV5-1, the J gene TRBJ2-1, with TRBD2 matching 10 bases. Germline lookup yields CDR1 SGHRS and CDR2 YFSETQ. V shed 4 bases, J shed 0 bases, and the junction held 1 base outside the gene matches. This CDR3 region has 15 residues. Here the CDR3 reads CASSPSGSSYNEQFF. The CDR3 DNA is TGCGCCAGCAGCCCTAGCGGGAGCTCCTACAATGAGCAGTTCTTC. Full variable domain (outside the CDR3, taken from reference TRBV5-1 and TRBJ2-1): KAGVTQTPRYLIKTRGQQVTLSCSPISGHRSVSWYQQTPGQGLQFLFEYFSETQRNKGNFPGRFSGRQFSNSRSEMNVSTLELGDSALYLCASSPSGSSYNEQFFGPGTRLTVL.

The J gene is TRBJ1-4, the V gene TRBV4-3, with D perhaps matching TRBD1 (5 bases). Germline V gives CDR1 LGHNA, CDR2 YSLEER. The CDR3 loop spans 15 amino acids. Trimming took off 2 bases at V and 0 bases at J, with 7 bases between the two ends. CDR3 sequence reads: CASSQTTATNEKLFF. The CDR3, as DNA: TGCGCCAGCAGCCAAACGACAGCAACTAATGAAAAACTGTTTTTT.

The genes are TRBV11-2 and TRBJ2-7, with 9 bases identical to TRBD2. The V and J ends lost 5 bases and 3 bases, in that order; junction bases with no gene match: 5. CDR1 is SGHAT and CDR2 is FQNNGV in the germline V gene. CDR3 length: 14 residues. The chain's CDR3 is CASSPAGGVYEQYF. The CDR3 DNA reads as TGTGCCAGCAGCCCAGCGGGAGGCGTCTACGAGCAGTACTTC.

This clone was detected only once. V gene TRBV5-6 combines with J gene TRBJ2-1, with TRBD2 identical over 7 bases. Germline loops: CDR1 SGHDT, CDR2 YYEEEE. V trimming: 7 bases; J trimming: 2 bases; junction bases outside the gene matches: 12. The CDR3 is made up of 16 amino acids. Here the CDR3 reads CASHSRREIPYNEQFF. Written as DNA, the CDR3 is TGTGCCAGCCATAGCAGGCGGGAGATCCCCTACAATGAGCAGTTCTTC.

The chain has TRBV20-1 and TRBJ2-1; TRBD2 aligns across 9 bases. Germline V CDR1 and CDR2: DFQATT, SNEGSKA (reference sequence). The CDR3 loop spans 11 amino acids. The DNA of the CDR3 is TGCAGCGCGGGAGGGCCTTCCCCGCAGTTCTTC. It yields the protein CSAGGPSPQFF.

This clone was found a few times. This sequence joins TRBV5-1 and TRBJ2-2; 8 positions match TRBD1. Germline-derived CDR1 and CDR2 are SGHRS and YFSETQ. The trim removed 4 bases at V and 3 bases at J, leaving 8 bases unmatched. The CDR3 is 16 residues long. The CDR3 sequence is CASSPRRQGYTGELFF. CDR3 DNA: TGCGCCAGCAGCCCCCGGAGACAGGGGTACACCGGGGAGCTGTTTTTT.

The table lists this clone with a few counts. The chain is built from TRBV19 and TRBJ1-5; D may be TRBD1 (6 bases). V was trimmed by 3 bases and J by 2 bases, leaving 8 bases between them. Germline V gene lookup returns CDR1 LNHDA and CDR2 SQIVND (reference sequence). The CDR3 contains 14 residues. The CDR3: CASSIRQGNQPQHF. Here the CDR3 DNA reads TGTGCCAGTAGTATTAGACAGGGCAATCAGCCCCAGCATTTT.

This rearrangement joins TRBV18 to TRBJ2-3; 11 bases align to TRBD2. Germline CDR1 is KGHSH and CDR2 is LQKENI. Trimming removed 5 bases from V and 0 bases from J; junction bases left unmatched: 4. The CDR3 extends over 16 amino acids. The CDR3 sequence is CASSTRTSGSTDTQYF. As DNA, the CDR3 is TGTGCCAGCTCAACCCGGACTAGCGGGAGCACAGATACGCAGTATTTT.

The rearrangement uses TRBV5-1 and TRBJ1-6; 8 bases are a match to TRBD1. The CDR3 spans 16 residues. V was clipped by 4 bases and J by 3 bases; unmatched bases: 6. Germline CDR1 is SGHRS and CDR2 is YFSETQ. The CDR3: CASSNTGQGYNSPLHF. The DNA of the CDR3 is TGCGCCAGCAGCAACACAGGACAGGGCTATAATTCACCCCTCCACTTT.

The genes are TRBV13 and TRBJ1-6; tentative D call: TRBD1 (6 bases). Trimming left V 5 bases short and J 10 bases short, with 21 bases between. The CDR3 extends over 16 amino acids. Germline V gives CDR1 PRHDT, CDR2 FYEKMQ (reference sequence). The CDR3 is CASSDPQGRGESPLHF. The CDR3 DNA sequence: TGTGCCAGCAGCGACCCACAGGGTAGGGGTGAGTCACCCCTCCACTTT.

The table lists this clone with a count of one. The chain is built from TRBV6-5 and TRBJ2-7, with TRBD2 matching over 7 bases. V lost 7 bases and J lost 0; bases outside the gene matches: 6. The CDR3 runs to 14 residues. Germline loops: CDR1 MNHEY, CDR2 SVGAGI. The CDR3 coding sequence is TGTGCCAGCAAGCCTGGACTAGGCTCCTACGAGCAGTACTTC. Translated, it gives CASKPGLGSYEQYF.

The V gene is TRBV2, the J gene TRBJ1-1; TRBD1 matches at 9 bases. V gave up 8 bases and J gave up 6 bases; unmatched junction bases: 7. The CDR3 is 13 residues long. CDR1 and CDR2 (germline): SNHLY, FYNNEI. CDR3 region: CASRDRAISEAFF. In DNA, the CDR3 is TGTGCCAGCCGGGACAGGGCAATTTCTGAAGCTTTCTTT.

A single count supports this clone. The rearrangement joins TRBV2 to TRBJ1-6, with a possible D match to TRBD1 (6 bases). The germline V and J ends were trimmed by 6 bases and 0 bases, with 12 bases remaining between them. The V gene's germline CDR1 is SNHLY and CDR2 FYNNEI. The CDR3 has 16 residues. The CDR3 loop reads CASRTGQSSYNSPLHF. CDR3 DNA sequence: TGTGCCAGCAGGACTGGACAGAGCTCCTATAATTCACCCCTCCACTTT.

The DNA for the CDR3 is TGCAGCGTTGTGTCAGGGGGCGAGGCTTATGGCTACACCTTC. Translation gives CSVVSGGEAYGYTF. This sequence joins TRBV29-1 and TRBJ1-2; 8 bases are shared with TRBD1. V was pared by 4 bases and J by 5 bases, with 9 bases of the junction left unmatched. CDR3 length: 14 amino acids. In germline, CDR1 is SQVTM, CDR2 ANQGSEA.